This T cell receptor beta chain was profiled in a study of immune cell composition in non-small cell lung cancer. Study details: Histologic subtype was mainly adenocarcinoma or squamous cell carcinoma. Overall study results and limits: Adenocarcinomas with higher top tumour-associated clone frequency had more reactive TILs. Smoking pack-years did not significantly correlate with tumour TCR-beta clonality. Top 10 clone scores and clonality were higher in squamous than adenocarcinoma.

This CDR3 has 15 residues. Germline CDR1 is MRHNA and CDR2 is SNTAGT. V lost 4 bases, J lost 5 bases, and 2 bases stayed unmatched. Comment on this clone: The antigen is not known.

Clones were read by immunoSEQ multiplex PCR, and TCRdb kept only the in-frame ones, dropping some. The table has more than 1,000 clones, around two thirds seen once. This chain uses TRBV6-4 with TRBJ2-1; 13 bases fit TRBD2. The clonotype was recovered from a human donor with non-small cell lung cancer. Sequencing was carried out using lung tumor tissue. CDR3 loop: CASSGTSGSNNEQFF. For the CDR3, the DNA is TGTGCCAGCAGTGGGACTAGCGGGAGCAACAATGAGCAGTTCTTC.